This T cell receptor beta chain emerged from a study of glioma-infiltrating T cells after dendritic cell vaccination. Across the study: Patients had newly diagnosed or recurrent glioblastoma and received dendritic cell vaccines.

Regarding the study as a whole: Patients with more pretreatment TILs had longer time to progression and survival. Few patients contributed both blood and tumor specimens.

The length of the CDR3 is 16 residues. From germline, CDR1 is SSHAT and CDR2 FNYEAQ (reference sequence). The PCR used 60 V beta and 13 J beta primers. Here immunoSEQ multiplex PCR was the method, and the copy in TCRdb shows in-frame clones only, minus some. Of about 90,000 clones detected, approximately 87% appear once; the ten largest clones hold just under 3%. A note on this clone: As yet, its antigen is unknown. Relative to the germline gene, one junction end is altered; a read error may explain this.

This receptor was taken from a human donor with glioblastoma. The V and J genes are TRBV7-7 and TRBJ2-5; 11 nucleotides agree with TRBD2. This sample comprised blood, obtained before dendritic cell vaccination. The CDR3 DNA reads as TGTGCTAGCAGCTTGGGGACTAGCGGCCACCAAGAGACCCAGTACTTC. Its translation: CASSLGTSGHQETQYF.